This T cell receptor (beta chain) was sequenced during a study of OX40 agonist ivuxolimab in advanced cancers. Study background: Patients in the trial were receiving intravenous ivuxolimab every 2 weeks, at doses of 0.01 to 10 mg/kg.

The study's findings and limits: Nonresponders, in some cases, also had low normalized T-cell clonal expansion. The study found that CD8+ T cells averaged more expanded clones than CD4+. Circulating CD4+ and CD8+ T cells showed clonal expansion by week 6 at 0.1 to 3.0 mg/kg.

To note about this clone: The antigen is unknown.

Germline V gene lookup returns CDR1 SGHRS and CDR2 YFSETQ. The CDR3 runs to 13 residues. The ends were cut back, 0 bases at V and 4 bases at J, with 7 bases in the middle. Assay used: immunoSEQ multiplex PCR; TCRdb lists only in-frame clones, some missing. The data contain under 100,000 clones, 70% to 90% of them singletons. The chain combines TRBV5-1 with TRBJ1-2; no reliable D call. This TCR derives from an adult with an advanced solid tumor such as melanoma, head and neck, liver or kidney cancer. The starting material was CD4+ or CD8+ T cells sorted from blood, obtained in a trial of the OX40 agonist ivuxolimab. The CDR3 spells CASSLVAAYGYTF. Written as DNA, the CDR3 is TGCGCCAGCAGCTTGGTGGCGGCCTATGGCTACACCTTC. Complete variable domain (other parts from reference TRBV5-1 and TRBJ1-2): KAGVTQTPRYLIKTRGQQVTLSCSPISGHRSVSWYQQTPGQGLQFLFEYFSETQRNKGNFPGRFSGRQFSNSRSEMNVSTLELGDSALYLCASSLVAAYGYTFGSGTRLTVV.